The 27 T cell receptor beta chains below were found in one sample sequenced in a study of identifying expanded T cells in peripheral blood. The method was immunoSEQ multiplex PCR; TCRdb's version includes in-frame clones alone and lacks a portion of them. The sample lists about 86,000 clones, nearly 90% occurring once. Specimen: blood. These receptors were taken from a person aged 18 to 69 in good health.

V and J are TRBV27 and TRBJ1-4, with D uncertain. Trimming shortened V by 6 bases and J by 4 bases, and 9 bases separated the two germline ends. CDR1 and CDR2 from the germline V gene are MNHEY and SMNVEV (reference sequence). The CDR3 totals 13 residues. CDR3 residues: CASRPQDNEKLFF. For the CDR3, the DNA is TGTGCCAGCAGGCCCCAGGATAATGAAAAACTGTTTTTT.

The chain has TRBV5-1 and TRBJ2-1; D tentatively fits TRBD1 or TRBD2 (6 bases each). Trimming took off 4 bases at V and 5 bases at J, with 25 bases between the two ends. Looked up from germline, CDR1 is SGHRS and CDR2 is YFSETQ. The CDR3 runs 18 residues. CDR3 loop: CASSLWDTGARRNNEQFF. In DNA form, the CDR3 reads TGCGCCAGCAGCCTCTGGGACACGGGGGCAAGACGTAACAATGAGCAGTTCTTC.

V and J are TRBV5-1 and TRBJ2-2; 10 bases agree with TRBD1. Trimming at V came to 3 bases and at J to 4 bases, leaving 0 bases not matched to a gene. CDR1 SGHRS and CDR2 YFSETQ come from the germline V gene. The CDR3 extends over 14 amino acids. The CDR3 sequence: CASSWTGGTGELFF. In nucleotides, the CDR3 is TGCGCCAGCAGCTGGACAGGGGGCACCGGGGAGCTGTTTTTT.

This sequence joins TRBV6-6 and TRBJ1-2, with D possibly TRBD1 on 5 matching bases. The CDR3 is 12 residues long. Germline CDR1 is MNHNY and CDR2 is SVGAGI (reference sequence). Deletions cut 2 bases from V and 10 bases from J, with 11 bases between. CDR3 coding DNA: TGTGCCAGCAGTTACGCGCTAGGGGACTACACCTTC. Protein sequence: CASSYALGDYTF.

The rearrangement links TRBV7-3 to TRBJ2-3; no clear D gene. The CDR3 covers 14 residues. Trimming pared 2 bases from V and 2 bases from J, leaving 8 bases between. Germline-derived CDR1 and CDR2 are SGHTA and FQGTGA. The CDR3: CASSLSGYTDTQYF. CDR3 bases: TGTGCCAGCAGCTTATCAGGATACACAGATACGCAGTATTTT.

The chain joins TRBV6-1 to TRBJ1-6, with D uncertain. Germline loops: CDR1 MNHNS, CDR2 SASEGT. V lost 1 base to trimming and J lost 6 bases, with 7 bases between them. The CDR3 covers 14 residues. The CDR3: CASSEGRTNSPLHF. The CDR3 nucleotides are TGTGCCAGCAGTGAAGGGCGGACTAATTCACCCCTCCACTTT.

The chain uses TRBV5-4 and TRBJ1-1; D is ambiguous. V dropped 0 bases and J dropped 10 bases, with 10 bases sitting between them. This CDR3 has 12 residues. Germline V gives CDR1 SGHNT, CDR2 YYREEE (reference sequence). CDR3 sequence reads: CASSLVGDRAFF. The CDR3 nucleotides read TGTGCCAGCAGCTTGGTCGGGGATCGAGCTTTCTTT.

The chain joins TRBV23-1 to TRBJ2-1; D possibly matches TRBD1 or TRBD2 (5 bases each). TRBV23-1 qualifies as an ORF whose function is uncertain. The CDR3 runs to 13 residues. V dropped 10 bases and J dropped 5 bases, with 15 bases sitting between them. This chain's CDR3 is CAIEGRQHNEQFF. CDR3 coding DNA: TGCGCCATCGAGGGGCGACAGCACAATGAGCAGTTCTTC.

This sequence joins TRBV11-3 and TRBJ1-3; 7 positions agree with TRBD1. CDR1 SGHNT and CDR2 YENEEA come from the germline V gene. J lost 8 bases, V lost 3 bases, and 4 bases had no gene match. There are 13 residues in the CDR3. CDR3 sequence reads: CASSLKGADTIYF. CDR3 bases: TGTGCCAGCAGCTTGAAGGGGGCAGACACCATATATTTT.

Written as DNA, the CDR3 is TGTGCCAGCAGCCAGGGACAGGGGGCCCCAGGAAACACCATATATTTT. The encoded protein is CASSQGQGAPGNTIYF. V usage is TRBV27 and J usage is TRBJ1-3; TRBD1 aligns across 12 bases. The CDR3 totals 16 residues. CDR1 and CDR2 (germline): MNHEY, SMNVEV (reference sequence). V trimming: 6 bases; J trimming: 4 bases; junction bases outside the gene matches: 7.

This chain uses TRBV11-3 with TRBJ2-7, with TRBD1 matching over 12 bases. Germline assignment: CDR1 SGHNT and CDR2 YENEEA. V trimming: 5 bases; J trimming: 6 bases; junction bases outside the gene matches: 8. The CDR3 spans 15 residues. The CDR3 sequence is CASSLSGTGGGEQYF. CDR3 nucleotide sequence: TGTGCCAGCAGCCTCTCCGGGACAGGGGGCGGCGAGCAGTACTTC.

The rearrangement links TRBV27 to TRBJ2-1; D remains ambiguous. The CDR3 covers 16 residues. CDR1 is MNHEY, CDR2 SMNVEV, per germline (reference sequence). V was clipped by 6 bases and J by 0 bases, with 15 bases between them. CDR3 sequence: CASSLLAVSSYNEQFF. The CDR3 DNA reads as TGTGCCAGCAGCCTTCTCGCGGTGAGCTCCTACAATGAGCAGTTCTTC.

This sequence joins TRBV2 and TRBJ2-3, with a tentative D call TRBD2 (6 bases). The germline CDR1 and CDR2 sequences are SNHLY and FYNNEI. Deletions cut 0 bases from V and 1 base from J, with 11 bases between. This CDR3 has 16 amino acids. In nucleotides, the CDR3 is TGTGCCAGCAGTGAAGCGCGCGGCGGGGGCACAGATACGCAGTATTTT. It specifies CASSEARGGGTDTQYF.

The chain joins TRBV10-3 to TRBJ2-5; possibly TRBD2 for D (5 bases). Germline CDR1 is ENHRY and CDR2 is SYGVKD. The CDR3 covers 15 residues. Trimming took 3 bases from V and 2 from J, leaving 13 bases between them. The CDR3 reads CAISDRRQAQETQYF. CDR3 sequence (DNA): TGTGCCATCAGTGACCGGAGGCAGGCTCAAGAGACCCAGTACTTC.

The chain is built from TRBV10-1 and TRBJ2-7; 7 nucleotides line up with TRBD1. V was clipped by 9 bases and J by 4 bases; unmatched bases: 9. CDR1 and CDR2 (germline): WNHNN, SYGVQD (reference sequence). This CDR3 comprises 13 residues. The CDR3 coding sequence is TGCGCCAGATGGACAGGCTACAGGTACGAGCAGTACTTC. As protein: CARWTGYRYEQYF.

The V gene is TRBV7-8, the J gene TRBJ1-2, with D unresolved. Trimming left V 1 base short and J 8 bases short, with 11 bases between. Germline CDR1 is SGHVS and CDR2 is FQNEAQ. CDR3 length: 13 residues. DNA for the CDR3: TGTGCCAGCAGCTTAGAAGTCCGTGGGGGCTACACCTTC. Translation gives CASSLEVRGGYTF.

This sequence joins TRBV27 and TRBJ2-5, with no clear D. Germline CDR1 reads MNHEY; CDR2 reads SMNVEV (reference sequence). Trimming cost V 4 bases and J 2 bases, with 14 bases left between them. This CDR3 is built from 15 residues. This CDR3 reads CASSYNGRRQETQYF. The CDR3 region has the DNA TGTGCCAGCAGTTATAACGGACGGCGGCAAGAGACCCAGTACTTC.

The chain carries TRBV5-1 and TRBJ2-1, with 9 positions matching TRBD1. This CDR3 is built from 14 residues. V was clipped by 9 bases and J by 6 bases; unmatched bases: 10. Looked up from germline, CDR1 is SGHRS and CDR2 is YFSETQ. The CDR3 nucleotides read TGCGCCACTAACGAGGGACAGGGAGGCAATGAGCAGTTCTTC. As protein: CATNEGQGGNEQFF.

This CDR3 reads CASSLGDSGTQYF. CDR3 DNA: TGTGCCAGCAGCTTAGGGGATTCGGGGACCCAGTACTTC. The V gene is TRBV11-2, the J gene TRBJ2-5; no clear D. The germline V and J ends were trimmed by 1 base and 7 bases, with 10 bases remaining between them. The CDR3 is 13 residues long. CDR1 SGHAT and CDR2 FQNNGV come from the germline V gene.

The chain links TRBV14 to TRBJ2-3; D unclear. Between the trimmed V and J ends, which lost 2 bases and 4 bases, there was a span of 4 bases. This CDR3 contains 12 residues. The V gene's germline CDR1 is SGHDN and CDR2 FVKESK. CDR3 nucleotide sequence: TGTGCCAGCAGCCAATTCGCAGATACGCAGTATTTT. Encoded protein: CASSQFADTQYF. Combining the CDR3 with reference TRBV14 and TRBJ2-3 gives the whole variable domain EAGVTQFPSHSVIEKGQTVTLRCDPISGHDNLYWYRRVMGKEIKFLLHFVKESKQDESGMPNNRFLAERTGGTYSTLKVQPAELEDSGVYFCASSQFADTQYFGPGTRLTVL.

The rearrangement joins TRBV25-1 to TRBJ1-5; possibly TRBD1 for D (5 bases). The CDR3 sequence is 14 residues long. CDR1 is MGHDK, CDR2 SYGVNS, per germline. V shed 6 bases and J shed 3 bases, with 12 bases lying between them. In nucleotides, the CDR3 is TGTGCCAGCAGCTCAACAGGAACCAATCAGCCCCAGCATTTT. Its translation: CASSSTGTNQPQHF.

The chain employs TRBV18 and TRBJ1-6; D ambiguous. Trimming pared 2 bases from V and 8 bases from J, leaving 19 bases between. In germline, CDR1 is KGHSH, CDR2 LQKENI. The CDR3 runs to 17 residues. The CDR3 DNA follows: TGTGCCAGCTCACCAAATACCCGGACCCATAACGATTCACCCCTCCACTTT. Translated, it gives CASSPNTRTHNDSPLHF.

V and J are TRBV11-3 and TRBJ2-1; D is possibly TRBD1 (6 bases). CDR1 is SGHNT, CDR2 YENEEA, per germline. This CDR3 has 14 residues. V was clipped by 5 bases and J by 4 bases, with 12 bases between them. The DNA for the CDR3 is TGTGCCAGCAGCCCAACAGGGAATTACAATGAGCAGTTCTTC. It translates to CASSPTGNYNEQFF.

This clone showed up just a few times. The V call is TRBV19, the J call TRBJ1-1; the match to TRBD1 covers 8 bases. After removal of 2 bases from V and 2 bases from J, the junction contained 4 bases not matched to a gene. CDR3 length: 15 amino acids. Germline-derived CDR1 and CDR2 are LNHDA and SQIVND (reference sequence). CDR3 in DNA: TGTGCCAGTAGTATACGGGACAGGAGAAACACTGAAGCTTTCTTT. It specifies CASSIRDRRNTEAFF. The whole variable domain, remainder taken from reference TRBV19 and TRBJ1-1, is DGGITQSPKYLFRKEGQNVTLSCEQNLNHDAMYWYRQDPGQGLRLIYYSQIVNDFQKGDIAEGYSVSREKKESFPLTVTSAQKNPTAFYLCASSIRDRRNTEAFFGQGTRLTVV.

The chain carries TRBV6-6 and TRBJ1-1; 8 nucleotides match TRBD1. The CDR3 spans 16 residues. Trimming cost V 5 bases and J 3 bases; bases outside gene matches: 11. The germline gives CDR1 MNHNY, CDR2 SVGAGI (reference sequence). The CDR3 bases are TGTGCCAGCAGTATCAGACAGGGGACGTTCCACACTGAAGCTTTCTTT. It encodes CASSIRQGTFHTEAFF.

Written as DNA, the CDR3 is TGTGCCTGGAGTGTGAGAGGCAATCAGCCCCAGCATTTT. Protein sequence: CAWSVRGNQPQHF. This sequence joins TRBV30 and TRBJ1-5; D is uncertain. V was trimmed by 0 bases and J by 2 bases, leaving 5 bases between them. This CDR3 is 13 amino acids long. Germline-derived CDR1 and CDR2 are GTSNPN and SVGIG (reference sequence). Combining the CDR3 with reference TRBV30 and TRBJ1-5 gives the whole variable domain SQTIHQWPATLVQPVGSPLSLECTVEGTSNPNLYWYRQAAGRGLQLLFYSVGIGQISSEVPQNLSASRPQDRQFILSSKKLLLSDSGFYLCAWSVRGNQPQHFGDGTRLSIL.

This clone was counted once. The CDR3 protein is CASSKIRGNYGYTF. The CDR3 DNA reads TGTGCCAGCAGCAAAATAAGGGGGAACTATGGCTACACCTTC. The V call is TRBV6-5, the J call TRBJ1-2; perhaps TRBD1 as D (6 bases). The CDR3 contains 14 residues. Germline V gives CDR1 MNHEY, CDR2 SVGAGI. Trimming took 6 bases from V and 2 from J, leaving 13 bases between them.